This is a list of T cell receptor beta chains from one sample in a study of cytomegalovirus exposure and HLA in healthy donors. The assay was immunoSEQ multiplex PCR, and TCRdb's table has in-frame clones only and misses some. The sample records under 200,000 clones, 82% being singletons. Sequenced: PBMCs. These receptors were collected from a woman aged 18-29 years in good health and CMV-seronegative. The CDR3 runs from the conserved cysteine through the conserved F or W. The order of the fields is clone size, CDR3 length, V gene, CDR3 protein. The listing skips clone size in some rows; elsewhere it reads once, few, many or a size class.

size: -; length: 17; V: TRBV9; CDR3: CASSPTTSGVLTGELFF
size: -; length: 15; V: TRBV6-1; CDR3: CASSEAGGSQETQYF
size: few; length: 14; V: TRBV7-2; CDR3: CASSFRGGNTEAFF
size: -; length: 15; V: TRBV18; CDR3: CASSPWGGYQETQYF
size: few; length: 13; V: TRBV2; CDR3: CASGGGGLNEQFF
size: -; length: 16; V: TRBV5-1; CDR3: CASSFSPGQGYEKLFF
size: -; length: 15; V: TRBV6-6; CDR3: CASSYVKQSNYGYTF
size: -; length: 14; V: TRBV15; CDR3: CATSATGGRETQYF
size: once; length: 13; V: TRBV18; CDR3: CASSPTGVREAFF
size: -; length: 14; V: TRBV6-1; CDR3: CASSELGNSYEQYF
size: -; length: 12; V: TRBV28; CDR3: CASSLDRPQAFF
size: once; length: 11; V: TRBV20-1; CDR3: CRTPHSDTQYF
size: -; length: 14; V: TRBV19; CDR3: CASSLQQTSYEQYF
size: -; length: 15; V: TRBV10-2; CDR3: CASSEQSLGHNEQFF
size: -; length: 13; V: TRBV5-1; CDR3: CASSFNVPGEQYF
size: -; length: 17; V: TRBV2; CDR3: CASSERVSGSPYNEQFF
size: -; length: 15; V: TRBV11-2; CDR3: CASSPTGAVSQPQHF
size: -; length: 12; V: TRBV6-5; CDR3: CASSYTGETQYF
size: -; length: 14; V: TRBV9; CDR3: CASSVGTGPEKLFF
size: -; length: 14; V: TRBV7-9; CDR3: CASAGGSPTDTQYF
size: -; length: 10; V: TRBV28; CDR3: CASSFREQYF
size: -; length: 13; V: TRBV6-5; CDR3: CASSYRDRGELFF
size: -; length: 14; V: TRBV28; CDR3: CASSLQGAGTEAFF
size: -; length: 18; V: TRBV5-1; CDR3: CASSFRPGPVGENTEAFF
size: -; length: 12; V: TRBV2; CDR3: CASPVQGPEAFF
size: -; length: 14; V: TRBV5-1; CDR3: CASSLGQGNYGYTF
size: -; length: 14; V: TRBV6-5; CDR3: CASSVGAGANVLTF
size: -; length: 16; V: TRBV15; CDR3: CATSRDTEGFTRGYTF
size: -; length: 14; V: TRBV11-2; CDR3: CASSEDRYNQPQHF
size: -; length: 15; V: TRBV5-8; CDR3: CASNIHGGQGETQYF
size: -; length: 15; V: TRBV7-2; CDR3: CASSPNYGGNQPQHF
size: -; length: 15; V: TRBV7-6; CDR3: CASSRGPLARDTQYF